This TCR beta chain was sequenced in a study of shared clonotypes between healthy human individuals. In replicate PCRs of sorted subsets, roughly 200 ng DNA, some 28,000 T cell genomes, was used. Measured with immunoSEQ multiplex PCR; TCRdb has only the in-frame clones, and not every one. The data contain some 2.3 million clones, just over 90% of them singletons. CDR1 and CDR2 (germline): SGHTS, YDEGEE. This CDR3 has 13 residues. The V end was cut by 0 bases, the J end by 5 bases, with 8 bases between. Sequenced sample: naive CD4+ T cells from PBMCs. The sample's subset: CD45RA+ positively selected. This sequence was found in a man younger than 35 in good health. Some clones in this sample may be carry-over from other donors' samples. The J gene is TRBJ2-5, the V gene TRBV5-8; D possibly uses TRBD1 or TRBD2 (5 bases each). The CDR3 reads CASSLDGAETQYF. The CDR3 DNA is TGTGCCAGCAGCTTGGACGGGGCGGAGACCCAGTACTTC.